These T cell receptor beta chains were read from a single sample in a study of cytomegalovirus exposure and HLA in healthy donors. Profiling relied on immunoSEQ multiplex PCR, and the TCRdb table lists in-frame clones only, not all of them. The sample records approximately 270,000 clones, roughly 87% being singletons. Source material: PBMCs. These receptors all stem from a man aged 18 to 35 in good health and CMV-seropositive. Each CDR3 is given with its conserved first and last residue. Fields, in order: J gene, V gene, D gene, clone size, CDR3 DNA, CDR3 protein. A D gene is named only where the DNA matches it firmly. Clone size is shown for a subset of rows, as once, few, many or a class of expanded clone.

TRBJ1-4,TRBV7-6,TRBD1,NA,TGTGCCAGCAGCCCGAGATACAGGGGGCGAGGTGAAAAACTGTTTTTT,CASSPRYRGRGEKLFF
TRBJ1-4,TRBV18,NA,NA,TGTGCCAGCTCACCACGGCAGGCTACTAATGAAAAACTGTTTTTT,CASSPRQATNEKLFF
TRBJ2-7,TRBV10-3,TRBD1,NA,TGTGCCATCAGTGAACGACAGGGGGCAGACGAGCAGTACTTC,CAISERQGADEQYF
TRBJ2-7,TRBV7-3,NA,few,TGTGCCAGCAGCTTAACGGGGGGATACGAGCAGTACTTC,CASSLTGGYEQYF
TRBJ2-7,TRBV9,TRBD2,NA,TGTGCCAGCAGCGTAGACCCGACTAGCGGGAGAACCTACGAGCAGTACTTC,CASSVDPTSGRTYEQYF
TRBJ1-4,TRBV5-1,NA,once,TGCGCCAGCAGCATCCTCGGACAGACTAATGAAAAACTGTTTTTT,CASSILGQTNEKLFF
TRBJ2-7,TRBV6-5,NA,NA,TGTGCCAGCAGTTATGGGGGTGTCTACGAGCAGTACTTC,CASSYGGVYEQYF
TRBJ2-3,TRBV29-1,TRBD2,NA,TGCAGCGTCAAACCCGGGACTAGCGGGAGAAGTGGAGATACGCAGTATTTT,CSVKPGTSGRSGDTQYF
TRBJ2-2,TRBV9,NA,NA,TGTGCCAGCAGCGTAGAGGACACCGGGGAGCTGTTTTTT,CASSVEDTGELFF
TRBJ1-1,TRBV6-6,NA,once,TGTGCCAGCAGTCGCACAGTTTACACTGAAGCTTTCTTT,CASSRTVYTEAFF
TRBJ1-2,TRBV27,NA,NA,TGTGCCAGCAGTCCTCTCGCCCCGACTAACTATGGCTACACCTTC,CASSPLAPTNYGYTF
TRBJ2-1,TRBV7-9,NA,NA,TGTGCCAGCAGCTTAGGATTCTCCTACAATGAGCAGTTCTTC,CASSLGFSYNEQFF
TRBJ2-7,TRBV15,TRBD1,NA,TGTGCCACCAGCAGAGACAGGGGGCAGTTAGAGCAGTACTTC,CATSRDRGQLEQYF
TRBJ1-3,TRBV7-8,NA,NA,TGTGCCAGCAGAGTAACGGCCGCTGGAAACACCATATATTTT,CASRVTAAGNTIYF
TRBJ2-5,TRBV5-1,NA,NA,TGCGCCAGCAGCATTCAACTAGGGCGAGAGACCCAGTACTTC,CASSIQLGRETQYF
TRBJ2-5,TRBV2,NA,NA,TGTGCGTTCTCCCTCCGGTTTAAGGAGACCCAGTACTTC,CAFSLRFKETQYF
TRBJ1-2,TRBV5-6,NA,NA,TGTGCCAGCAGCCCAAACCTCGACGGCTATGGCTACACCTTC,CASSPNLDGYGYTF
TRBJ1-2,TRBV11-2,TRBD1,NA,TGTGCCAGCAGCTCCCGGGACAGGGATAACTATGGCTACACCTTC,CASSSRDRDNYGYTF
TRBJ1-2,TRBV27,TRBD1,NA,TGTGCCAGCAGTTTATCAGGACAGGGGCCAGGCTATGGCTACACCTTC,CASSLSGQGPGYGYTF
TRBJ1-5,TRBV30,NA,NA,TGTGCCTGGAGTTTTGGGGCTTATAGCAATCAGCCCCAGCATTTT,CAWSFGAYSNQPQHF
TRBJ1-2,TRBV5-6,NA,NA,TGTGCCAGCAGCTTGGTAGGGAATGGCTACACCTTC,CASSLVGNGYTF
TRBJ2-7,TRBV6-1,NA,NA,TGTGCCAGCAGTGAAGCGGGGGACTACGAGCAGTACTTC,CASSEAGDYEQYF
TRBJ2-5,TRBV5-8,TRBD2,NA,TGTGCCAGCAGCTTGGCCGGGACTAGCGGACAAGAGACCCAGTACTTC,CASSLAGTSGQETQYF
TRBJ2-7,TRBV7-6,TRBD2,NA,TGTGCCAGCAGCTCCGGGGGCGGGAGGGGTTACGAGCAGTACTTC,CASSSGGGRGYEQYF
TRBJ1-2,TRBV5-1,NA,few,TGCGCCAGCAGCTTTATGCCGGCTAAAAATGACTATGGCTACACCTTC,CASSFMPAKNDYGYTF
TRBJ1-2,TRBV28,NA,NA,TGTGCCAGCAGTGACGGGACACACTATGGCTACACCTTC,CASSDGTHYGYTF
TRBJ2-3,TRBV29-1,TRBD2,few,TGCAGCGTCGAACGTCCTAGCGGGAGGGGGACAGATACGCAGTATTTT,CSVERPSGRGTDTQYF
TRBJ2-1,TRBV5-4,NA,NA,TGTGCCAGCAGCTTGGCTACGGGAGAGGGGTACAATGAGCAGTTCTTC,CASSLATGEGYNEQFF
TRBJ2-3,TRBV9,TRBD1,NA,TGTGCCAGCACAGCGGGACAGGGGTCAGATACGCAGTATTTT,CASTAGQGSDTQYF
TRBJ2-5,TRBV10-1,TRBD1,NA,TGCGCCAGCAGTGAAGGGACAGGGGGCCAAGAGACCCAGTACTTC,CASSEGTGGQETQYF
TRBJ1-1,TRBV27,TRBD1,NA,TGTGCCAGCAGTTCCACAGGGGGAAGGACTGAAGCTTTCTTT,CASSSTGGRTEAFF
TRBJ2-7,TRBV30,NA,NA,TGTGCCTGGAGTGTAGACAGAACCGAGCAGTACTTC,CAWSVDRTEQYF
TRBJ1-2,TRBV27,NA,NA,TGTGCCAGCAGTCCATCGATTGCGGATGGCTACACCTTC,CASSPSIADGYTF
TRBJ1-5,TRBV2,NA,NA,TGTGCCAGCAGTGTCAAGAGGGGAGACCAGCCCCAGCATTTT,CASSVKRGDQPQHF
TRBJ2-1,TRBV5-6,TRBD2,NA,TGTGCCAGCAGCTTGGGCGGGAGTGCGGATGAGCAGTTCTTC,CASSLGGSADEQFF
TRBJ1-2,TRBV5-1,NA,NA,TGCGCCAGCAGCTCGCAGGGGACGGGCTACACCTTC,CASSSQGTGYTF
TRBJ2-2,TRBV30,NA,NA,TGTGCCTGGAGTGCGAGGGGCGCCGGGGAGCTGTTTTTT,CAWSARGAGELFF
TRBJ1-5,TRBV18,TRBD1,NA,TGTGCCAGCTCACCACCTTCGGCAGGGGGCTGGGATCAGCCCCAGCATTTT,CASSPPSAGGWDQPQHF
TRBJ1-3,TRBV15,TRBD1,NA,TGTGCCACCAGCAAGGACAGGGGAAATGGAAACACCATATATTTT,CATSKDRGNGNTIYF
TRBJ1-2,TRBV5-1,NA,NA,TGCGCCAGCAGCTTGGACAGGGAGGATGGCTACACCTTC,CASSLDREDGYTF
TRBJ1-1,TRBV2,NA,NA,TGTGCCAGCACCTCAGGATTGTTGAACACTGAAGCTTTCTTT,CASTSGLLNTEAFF